The clone carrying this T cell receptor (beta chain) was seen a few times. No antigen is known for it. The data belong to a study of T-cell memory formation after mild COVID-19. Study-wide results and limits: In pre-infection memory, a portion of responding clones appeared, which suggested that cross-reactive memory joined. Day 15 to 85 contractors were CD4/CD8 balanced; later expanders leaned CD4+. The authors did not confirm SARS-CoV-2 specificity of second-wave clones peaking day 37.

CDR3 length equals 14 residues. The V gene end was trimmed by 4 bases and the J gene end by 9 bases; junction bases not matched to a gene: 8. The germline V gene has CDR1 SGHRS and CDR2 YFSETQ. cDNA libraries for TCR alpha and TCR beta, carrying sample barcodes and UMIs, came from 5'RACE with constant-segment primers. Each CDR3 protein gets one entry after TCRdb re-called the 5' RACE reads with MiXCR. The sample has hundreds of thousands of distinct CDR3 sequences, roughly 23% seen once. The sequencing sample was made of PBMCs or a T cell subset sorted from them (not recorded which). This chain joins TRBV5-1 and TRBJ1-5, with 9 bases fitting TRBD1. The sequence came from an adult woman who had mild COVID-19 (a few samples of this study predate the infection). Cell type and time point are not known. The CDR3 here is CASSPGQGARPQHF. In nucleotides, the CDR3 is TGCGCCAGCAGCCCGGGACAGGGCGCACGGCCCCAGCATTTT. Variable domain in full (rest from reference TRBV5-1 and TRBJ1-5): KAGVTQTPRYLIKTRGQQVTLSCSPISGHRSVSWYQQTPGQGLQFLFEYFSETQRNKGNFPGRFSGRQFSNSRSEMNVSTLELGDSALYLCASSPGQGARPQHFGDGTRLSIL.